This T cell receptor (beta chain) was obtained from a study of T cell responses to AZD1222 COVID-19 vaccine. Findings of the study overall: Repertoire sampling occurred only after the peak T cell response. Nearly half of spike-specific TCRs reportedly go after variant regions that carry no mutations.

Data came from immunoSEQ multiplex PCR; TCRdb stores just in-frame clones and leaves some out. The sample lists about 64,000 clones, 75% to 90% occurring once. As to this clone: No antigen is known for it.

Pooling was applied to second doses at about 4 or about 12 weeks. The material was peripheral blood, obtained 28 days after the second AZD1222 dose. This TCR came from an adult who received the AZD1222 COVID-19 vaccine.

CDR3 sequence: CATSDLVGSTDTQYF. In DNA, the CDR3 is TGTGCCACCAGTGATTTAGTTGGGAGCACAGATACGCAGTATTTT. The chain joins TRBV24-1 to TRBJ2-3; no firm D call. The CDR3 length is 15 residues. Trimming took 1 base from V and 0 from J, leaving 7 bases between them. CDR1 is KGHDR, CDR2 SFDVKD, per germline.